A selection of T cell receptor beta chains follows, all from one sample in a study of cytomegalovirus exposure and HLA in healthy donors. Some clones are missing from TCRdb's copy, which holds only in-frame ones; the method was immunoSEQ multiplex PCR. Among approximately 170,000 clones listed, approximately 81% were seen once. The sample taken for sequencing was PBMCs. Receptors were obtained from a woman aged 18 to 35 in good health and CMV-seronegative. The CDR3 runs from the conserved cysteine through the conserved F or W. Fields, in order: clone size, V gene, CDR3 protein. Only part of the rows carry a size: once, few, many, or a class if the clone is expanded.

>-|TRBV30
CAWRGTSGRVYNEQFF
>-|TRBV30
CAWAGQTGNTIYF
>-|TRBV2
CASRPSSSRSFFF
>-|TRBV11-2
CASSRSGTSADTQYF
>few|TRBV29-1
CSVEKQLNYGYTF
>-|TRBV5-1
CASRSDIAGYSTDTQYF
>-|TRBV25-1
CASSLSGNTIYF
>-|TRBV11-1
CASSFQGENTEAFF
>few|TRBV25-1
CASSDVGAVNTEAFF
>-|TRBV12-5
CASGWTSGRYNEQFF
>few|TRBV6-5
CASSLGLAGDTQYF
>few|TRBV20-1
CSAIPGEQYF
>once|TRBV30
CAWKRRGAPLPNGYTF
>few|TRBV28
CASTEDPTVQFF
>-|TRBV28
CATRTGALGGYTF
>-|TRBV7-2
CASGGGYANTEAFF
>-|TRBV25-1
CASIPGGAPYNSPLHF
>-|TRBV4-1
CASSLGQGWYEQYF